The next 6 T cell receptor beta chains were all read from a single sample in a study of response to subunit inactivated influenza vaccine. Each CDR3 protein is one row after TCRdb ran MiXCR on the RT-PCR reads. The sample holds hundreds of thousands of distinct CDR3 sequences, about a sixth seen once. The sequences come from PBMCs from blood, collected approximately 13 days after vaccination. These receptors originate from a man over 45 who received an inactivated influenza vaccine.

Only a few counts were recorded for this clonotype. The gene calls are TRBV7-6 and TRBJ2-3; tentatively, D is TRBD2 (6 bases). CDR3 length: 18 residues. Deletions cut 1 base from V and 0 bases from J, with 17 bases between. In germline, CDR1 is SGHVS, CDR2 FNYEAQ. Here the CDR3 DNA reads TGTGCCAGCAGCTTAGGGTCTGGCGGGAAATCTAGCACAGATACGCAGTATTTT. Amino acid sequence: CASSLGSGGKSSTDTQYF. The full variable domain, rest sourced from reference TRBV7-6 and TRBJ2-3, is GAGVSQSPRYKVTKRGQDVALRCDPISGHVSLYWYRQALGQGPEFLTYFNYEAQQDKSGLPNDRFSAERPEGSISTLTIQRTEQRDSAMYRCASSLGSGGKSSTDTQYFGPGTRLTVL.

The chain carries TRBV18 and TRBJ2-7, with D maybe TRBD2 (5 bases). Between the trimmed V and J ends, which lost 4 bases and 7 bases, there was a span of 17 bases. The germline CDR1 and CDR2 sequences are KGHSH and LQKENI. The CDR3 has 14 residues. CDR3 residues: CASSRPPRVEEQYF. The CDR3 DNA follows: TGTGCCAGCTCACGGCCCCCGAGGGTGGAGGAGCAGTACTTC.

This clonotype was counted a few times. V and J are TRBV20-1 and TRBJ1-2; weak D call: TRBD1 (5 bases). Germline V CDR1 and CDR2: DFQATT, SNEGSKA (reference sequence). The V and J ends lost 5 bases and 6 bases respectively, with 13 bases between them. The CDR3 covers 12 residues. In nucleotides, the CDR3 is TGCAGTGCTGGGCAGGGAAGGGATGGCTACACCTTC. Amino acid sequence: CSAGQGRDGYTF.

The chain joins TRBV11-2 to TRBJ2-7, with a tentative D call TRBD1 (5 bases). CDR1 and CDR2 from the germline V gene are SGHAT and FQNNGV. The CDR3 covers 13 residues. Between the trimmed V and J ends, which lost 5 bases and 2 bases, there was a span of 10 bases. The CDR3, as DNA: TGTGCCAGCAGCAAGGGGTTCACCTACGAGCAGTACTTC. This encodes CASSKGFTYEQYF.

The chain uses TRBV11-2 and TRBJ2-5, with D possibly being TRBD1 (6 bases). CDR1 is SGHAT and CDR2 is FQNNGV in the germline V gene. Trimming stripped 0 bases from V and 5 bases from J, with 16 bases between. CDR3 length equals 16 residues. In DNA, the CDR3 is TGTGCCAGCAGCTTAGAGACAGGCAACGTCGGGGAGACCCAGTACTTC. This translates into CASSLETGNVGETQYF.

There are a few counts of this clonotype. This chain joins TRBV19 and TRBJ1-1; no firm D call. V was trimmed by 8 bases and J by 5 bases, leaving 12 bases between them. The CDR3 runs to 12 residues. Germline CDR1 LNHDA, CDR2 SQIVND (reference sequence). DNA for the CDR3: TGTGCCAGTCAGCGGGGAAAAACTGAAGCTTTCTTT. It is translated as CASQRGKTEAFF.